This TCR beta chain was observed in a study of T cell responses to AZD1222 COVID-19 vaccine. Findings and caveats of the study: In the spike-specific TCR repertoire, nearly half reportedly target unmutated variant regions.

Per the germline V gene, CDR1 is LNHNV and CDR2 is YYDKDF (reference sequence). V was clipped by 3 bases and J by 5 bases, with 16 bases between them. This CDR3 has 16 amino acids. Remarks on this clone: Antigen unknown.

The assay was immunoSEQ multiplex PCR, and TCRdb's table has in-frame clones only and misses some. The sample lists around 150,000 clones, roughly 89% occurring once. The clonotype originates from an adult in good health. V is TRBV15 and J is TRBJ1-4; TRBD1 might be the D (5 bases). The source was peripheral blood, collected on day 0 of AZD1222 vaccination. The CDR3 loop reads CATSRGFEGLNEKLFF. For the CDR3, the DNA is TGTGCCACCAGCAGGGGATTTGAGGGGTTAAATGAAAAACTGTTTTTT.